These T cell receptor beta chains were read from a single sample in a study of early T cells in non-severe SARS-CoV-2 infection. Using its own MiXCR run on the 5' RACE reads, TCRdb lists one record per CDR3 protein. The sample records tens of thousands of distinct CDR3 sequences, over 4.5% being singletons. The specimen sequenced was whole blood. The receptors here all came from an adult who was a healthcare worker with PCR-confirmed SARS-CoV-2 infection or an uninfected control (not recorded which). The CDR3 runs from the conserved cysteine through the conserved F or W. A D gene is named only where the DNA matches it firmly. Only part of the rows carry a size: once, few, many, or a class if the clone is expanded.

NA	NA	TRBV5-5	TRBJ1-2	TGTGCCAGCAGCCGACGATCCGGGCCCTACACCTTC	CASSRRSGPYTF
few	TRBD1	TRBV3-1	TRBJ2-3	TGTGCCAGCAGCGGAGACAGGGCTACGCAGTATTTT	CASSGDRATQYF
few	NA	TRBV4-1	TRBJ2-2	TGCGCCAGCAGCCTGGACATCACGACCGGGGAGCTGTTTTTT	CASSLDITTGELFF
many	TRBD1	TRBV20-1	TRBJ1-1	TGCAGTGCTAGAGAACTGACAGGGTGGAACACTGAAGCTTTCTTT	CSARELTGWNTEAFF
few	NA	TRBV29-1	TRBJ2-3	TGCAGCGTTGAAGCTCAGTCCCCGAACGCGCAGTATTTT	CSVEAQSPNAQYF
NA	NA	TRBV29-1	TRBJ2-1	TGCAGCGGGGGAGCGGCAGGCTCCTACAATGAGCAGTTCTTC	CSGGAAGSYNEQFF
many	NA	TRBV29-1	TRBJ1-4	TGCAGCGTTGGTGGGGCGGGAACGGGTGAAAAACTGTTTTTT	CSVGGAGTGEKLFF
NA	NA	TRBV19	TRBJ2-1	TGTGCCAGTAGTATAACCGGGAGTTCCTACAATGAGCAGTTCTTC	CASSITGSSYNEQFF
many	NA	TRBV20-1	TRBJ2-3	TGCAGTGCTAGAGAGCATGGCCGCCCTTTCGAAGATACGCAGTATTTT	CSAREHGRPFEDTQYF
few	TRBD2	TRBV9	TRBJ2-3	TGTGCCAGCAGCAAATCCAGGGGACTAGCGGGGGGCACAGATACGCAGTATTTT	CASSKSRGLAGGTDTQYF